Below are 21 T cell receptor beta chains sequenced from a single sample in a study of blood T cell repertoires in COVID-19. Only in-frame clones appear in the TCRdb table, and some are missing; sequencing was by immunoSEQ multiplex PCR. The table records about 150,000 clones, around 84% of them present only once. Sequenced material: peripheral blood. Every receptor here comes from a human donor in a cohort sampled during active COVID-19.

V gene TRBV3-1 (or the pseudogene TRBV3-2) combines with J gene TRBJ2-1; 10 bases fit TRBD2. This CDR3 spans 16 amino acids. Germline CDR1 and CDR2: LGHDT and YNNKEL (reference sequence). The junction had 8 bases not matched to a gene; V was cut back by 4 bases and J by 5 bases. In DNA, the CDR3 is TGTGCCAGCAGCCCGTTAGCGGGAGGACCTAACAATGAGCAGTTCTTC. Translation: CASSPLAGGPNNEQFF.

V gene TRBV4-1 combines with J gene TRBJ2-5; D is unresolved. Between the trimmed V and J ends, which lost 1 base and 10 bases, there was a span of 16 bases. The CDR3 runs to 14 residues. The V gene's germline CDR1 is MGHRA and CDR2 YSYEKL. The CDR3 loop reads CASSQGHLLTFQYF. The CDR3 DNA reads TGCGCCAGCAGCCAAGGACACCTTTTGACATTCCAGTACTTC.

The chain has TRBV6-5 and TRBJ1-5; D unresolved. V was cut by 7 bases and J by 1 base, with 8 bases left in between. Germline V CDR1 and CDR2: MNHEY, SVGAGI. The CDR3 totals 13 residues. CDR3 protein: CASMRESNQPQHF. The CDR3, as DNA: TGTGCCAGCATGAGGGAGAGCAATCAGCCCCAGCATTTT.

This chain connects TRBV5-5 to TRBJ2-1; 7 positions match TRBD2. The V gene's germline CDR1 is SGHKS and CDR2 YYEKEE (reference sequence). After removal of 1 base from V and 7 bases from J, the junction contained 5 bases not matched to a gene. The CDR3 is 14 amino acids. CDR3 bases: TGTGCCAGCAGCTTGACCTGGGGGGGAAATGAGCAGTTCTTC. Protein sequence: CASSLTWGGNEQFF.

The V and J genes are TRBV7-2 and TRBJ2-1; possibly TRBD2 for D (7 bases). The CDR3 covers 16 residues. CDR1 and CDR2 (germline): SGHTA, FQGNSA. Trimming stripped 0 bases from V and 6 bases from J, with 15 bases between. The DNA for the CDR3 is TGTGCCAGCAGCTTAGCGGGAGGGGGGGCAACCAATGAGCAGTTCTTC. Translating it yields CASSLAGGGATNEQFF.

J is TRBJ1-1 and V is TRBV19; tentative D call: TRBD1 (6 bases). Per germline, CDR1 LNHDA and CDR2 SQIVND (reference sequence). This CDR3 is 15 amino acids long. Trimming left V 7 bases short and J 4 bases short, with 19 bases between. This chain's CDR3 is CASTAAWGGITEAFF. DNA of the CDR3: TGTGCCAGTACGGCCGCTTGGGGGGGCATCACTGAAGCTTTCTTT.

A single count supports this clone. V usage is TRBV7-3 and J usage is TRBJ2-3, with D perhaps matching TRBD2 (5 bases). The CDR3 length is 14 residues. The germline CDR1 and CDR2 sequences are SGHTA and FQGTGA. Trimming took 3 bases from V and 2 from J, leaving 9 bases between them. Here the CDR3 DNA reads TGTGCCAGCAGCTTGAGGGCGGCCACAGATACGCAGTATTTT. It yields the protein CASSLRAATDTQYF.

This chain joins TRBV11-2 and TRBJ2-7; 7 positions match TRBD1. CDR1 and CDR2 (germline): SGHAT, FQNNGV. The ends lost 5 bases at V and 0 bases at J; junction bases unmatched: 4. This CDR3 comprises 14 residues. The CDR3 region has the DNA TGTGCCAGCAGCCCGGGACAGTACTCCTACGAGCAGTACTTC. It codes for CASSPGQYSYEQYF.

V usage is TRBV11-3 and J usage is TRBJ2-3; D is perhaps TRBD2 (6 bases). CDR3 length: 15 amino acids. Trimming pared 2 bases from V and 4 bases from J, leaving 13 bases between. Germline-derived CDR1 and CDR2 are SGHNT and YENEEA. The CDR3 protein is CASSLTGVDADTQYF. CDR3 in DNA: TGTGCCAGCAGCTTAACGGGGGTGGACGCAGATACGCAGTATTTT. The entire variable domain, with the rest obtained from reference TRBV11-3 and TRBJ2-3, is as follows: EAGVVQSPRYKIIEKKQPVAFWCNPISGHNTLYWYLQNLGQGPELLIRYENEEAVDDSQLPKDRFSAERLKGVDSTLKIQPAELGDSAVYLCASSLTGVDADTQYFGPGTRLTVL.

This clone has just one count. The chain joins TRBV29-1 to TRBJ2-5; 7 bases agree with TRBD1. The CDR3 sequence is 13 residues long. CDR1 is SQVTM, CDR2 ANQGSEA, per germline. The CDR3: CSGYDRAPETQYF. The CDR3 region has the DNA TGCAGTGGCTACGACAGGGCCCCCGAGACCCAGTACTTC.

The rearrangement uses TRBV18 and TRBJ2-1; perhaps TRBD2 as D (6 bases). Germline CDR1 and CDR2: KGHSH and LQKENI. The CDR3 is 18 residues long. Trimming took 0 bases from V and 0 from J, leaving 15 bases between them. CDR3 in amino acids: CASSPPGVAASSYNEQFF. As DNA, the CDR3 is TGTGCCAGCTCACCACCAGGAGTAGCGGCTAGCTCCTACAATGAGCAGTTCTTC.

The chain employs TRBV9 and TRBJ1-3; D is ambiguous. This CDR3 region has 14 residues. Trimming took off 0 bases at V and 2 bases at J, with 6 bases between the two ends. The germline gives CDR1 SGDLS, CDR2 YYNGEE. This chain's CDR3 is CASSVGQAGNTIYF. Written as DNA, the CDR3 is TGTGCCAGCAGCGTAGGCCAGGCTGGAAACACCATATATTTT.

The chain recombines TRBV9 with TRBJ2-5; 8 bases map to TRBD1. Trimming at V came to 0 bases and at J to 4 bases, leaving 5 bases not matched to a gene. Germline V gives CDR1 SGDLS, CDR2 YYNGEE. The CDR3 has 15 amino acids. The CDR3: CASSVAAGGIETQYF. The DNA of the CDR3 is TGTGCCAGCAGCGTAGCAGCAGGGGGCATAGAGACCCAGTACTTC. The full variable domain, completed using reference TRBV9 and TRBJ2-5, is DSGVTQTPKHLITATGQRVTLRCSPRSGDLSVYWYQQSLDQGLQFLIQYYNGEERAKGNILERFSAQQFPDLHSELNLSSLELGDSALYFCASSVAAGGIETQYFGPGTRLLVL.

This clone was seen a handful of times. The rearrangement links TRBV6-5 to TRBJ2-7; 8 nucleotides align to TRBD1. The V gene end was trimmed by 6 bases and the J gene end by 7 bases; junction bases not matched to a gene: 11. CDR3 size: 14 residues. Germline CDR1 MNHEY, CDR2 SVGAGI. CDR3 sequence: CASSPTQGAWEQYF. The CDR3 bases are TGTGCCAGCAGCCCCACCCAGGGGGCGTGGGAGCAGTACTTC.

The genes are TRBV5-5 and TRBJ2-4, with a possible D match to TRBD1 (5 bases). V was clipped by 4 bases and J by 6 bases, with 11 bases between them. This CDR3 comprises 13 residues. The V gene's germline CDR1 is SGHKS and CDR2 YYEKEE (reference sequence). CDR3 nucleotides: TGTGCCAGCAGCCCGGCTGACAGAAACATTCAGTACTTC. Amino acid sequence: CASSPADRNIQYF.

This rearrangement joins TRBV7-2 to TRBJ2-1; a weak D match, TRBD2 (6 bases). The CDR3 totals 14 residues. Per the germline V gene, CDR1 is SGHTA and CDR2 is FQGNSA. Trimming left V 5 bases short and J 5 bases short, with 13 bases between. CDR3 protein: CASSHRRGDNEQFF. DNA of the CDR3: TGTGCCAGCAGCCACCGGAGGGGCGACAATGAGCAGTTCTTC. The full variable domain, with the rest looked up from reference TRBV7-2 and TRBJ2-1, is GAGVSQSPSNKVTEKGKDVELRCDPISGHTALYWYRQSLGQGLEFLIYFQGNSAPDKSGLPSDRFSAERTGGSVSTLTIQRTQQEDSAVYLCASSHRRGDNEQFFGPGTRLTVL.

The CDR3 protein is CASNPYRDYGQPQHF. The CDR3 DNA follows: TGTGCCAGTAACCCTTACAGGGATTATGGTCAGCCCCAGCATTTT. The rearrangement links TRBV19 to TRBJ1-5; D possibly corresponds to TRBD1 (6 bases). Germline CDR1 and CDR2: LNHDA and SQIVND (reference sequence). Trimming removed 7 bases at V and 6 bases at J, with 19 bases between. This CDR3 spans 15 amino acids.

Written as DNA, the CDR3 is TGCGCCAGCAGCCAAGACCAACAGGGGAACACTGAAGCTTTCTTT. Its translation: CASSQDQQGNTEAFF. The chain recombines TRBV4-3 with TRBJ1-1; D possibly corresponds to TRBD1 (6 bases). The CDR3 runs to 15 residues. V gave up 0 bases and J gave up 1 base, with 9 bases separating them. The germline CDR1 and CDR2 sequences are LGHNA and YSLEER.

The rearrangement joins TRBV27 to TRBJ2-7, with TRBD1 matching over 10 bases. Losses at the gene ends were 6 bases for V and 3 bases for J; bases not matched to a gene: 11. Germline V gene sequence: CDR1 MNHEY, CDR2 SMNVEV (reference sequence). The CDR3 is made up of 16 amino acids. CDR3 in amino acids: CASRRSFRDRGYEQYF. Here the CDR3 DNA reads TGTGCCAGCAGACGCTCCTTCCGGGACAGGGGCTACGAGCAGTACTTC.

V and J are TRBV11-3 and TRBJ2-1, with 9 bases aligning to TRBD2. The CDR3 is 14 residues long. The trim removed 3 bases at V and 8 bases at J, leaving 5 bases unmatched. CDR1 SGHNT and CDR2 YENEEA come from the germline V gene. The CDR3: CASSFSGGTYEQFF. In nucleotides, the CDR3 is TGTGCCAGCAGCTTTAGCGGGGGTACCTATGAGCAGTTCTTC.

Remarks on this clone: The identical CDR3 is also encoded by other nucleotide sequences in the sample. The genes are TRBV7-2 and TRBJ2-4; TRBD1 matches at 10 bases. This CDR3 comprises 14 residues. Losses at the gene ends were 4 bases for V and 7 bases for J; bases not matched to a gene: 4. Germline V gene data show CDR1 as SGHTA and CDR2 as FQGNSA. The CDR3 DNA reads as TGTGCCAGCAGCTCCGGACAGGGGGAGAACATTCAGTACTTC. This sequence encodes CASSSGQGENIQYF.